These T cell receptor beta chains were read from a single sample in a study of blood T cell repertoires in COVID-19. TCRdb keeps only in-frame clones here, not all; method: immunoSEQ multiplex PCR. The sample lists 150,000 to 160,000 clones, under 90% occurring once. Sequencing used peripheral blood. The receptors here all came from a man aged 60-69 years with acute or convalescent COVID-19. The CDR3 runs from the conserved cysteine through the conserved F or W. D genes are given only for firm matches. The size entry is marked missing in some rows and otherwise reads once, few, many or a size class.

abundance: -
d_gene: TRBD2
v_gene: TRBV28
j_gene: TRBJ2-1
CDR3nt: TGTGCCAGCAGCTCCCCTAGCGGGGGGAATGAGCAGTTCTTC
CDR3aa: CASSSPSGGNEQFF

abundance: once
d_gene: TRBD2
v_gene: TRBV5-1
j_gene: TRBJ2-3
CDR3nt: TGCGCCAGCAGTTACATAGCGGGGGGCACAGATACGCAGTATTTT
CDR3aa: CASSYIAGGTDTQYF

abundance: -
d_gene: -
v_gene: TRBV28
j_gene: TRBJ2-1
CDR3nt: TGTGCCAGCAGTTTCTATGGGACTCCGTTAGTGGGAGAGCAGTTCTTC
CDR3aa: CASSFYGTPLVGEQFF

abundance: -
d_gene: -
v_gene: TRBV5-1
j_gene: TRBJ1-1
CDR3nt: TGCGCCAGCAGCTTGGCGTACAGTGGGTATTACACTGAAGCTTTCTTT
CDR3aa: CASSLAYSGYYTEAFF

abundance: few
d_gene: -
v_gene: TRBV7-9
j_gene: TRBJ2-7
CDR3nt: TGTGCCAGCAGCTTACGGGGTCGGGGGAATGAGCAGTACTTC
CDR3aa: CASSLRGRGNEQYF

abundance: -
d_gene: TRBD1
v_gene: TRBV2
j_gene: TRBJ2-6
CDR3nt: TGTGCCAGCAGGGGGGACAGGCTGCACTCTGGGGCCAACGTCCTGACTTTC
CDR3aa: CASRGDRLHSGANVLTF

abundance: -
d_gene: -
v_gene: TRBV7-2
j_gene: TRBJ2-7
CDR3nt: TGTGCCAGCAGCCCAGACAAGGGAGCCTTTTACGAGCAGTACTTC
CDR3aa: CASSPDKGAFYEQYF

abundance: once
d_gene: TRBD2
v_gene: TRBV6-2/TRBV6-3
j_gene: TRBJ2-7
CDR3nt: TGTGCCAGCAGTTCTGGACTAGCGGGAGGGCATTACCTCGAGCAGTACTTC
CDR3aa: CASSSGLAGGHYLEQYF

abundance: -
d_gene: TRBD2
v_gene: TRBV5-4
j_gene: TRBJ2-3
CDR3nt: TGTGCCAGCAGCGTCCGACTAGCGGGCAGCACAGATACGCAGTATTTT
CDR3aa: CASSVRLAGSTDTQYF

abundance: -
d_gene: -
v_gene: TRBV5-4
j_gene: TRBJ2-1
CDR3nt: TGTGCCAGCAGCTTGGTTGGCGGTGGTACCTACAATGAGCAGTTCTTC
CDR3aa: CASSLVGGGTYNEQFF

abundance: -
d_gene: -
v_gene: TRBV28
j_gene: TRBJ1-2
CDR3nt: TGTGCCAGCAGATTCGGGACTTCTGGATATGGCTACACCTTC
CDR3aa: CASRFGTSGYGYTF

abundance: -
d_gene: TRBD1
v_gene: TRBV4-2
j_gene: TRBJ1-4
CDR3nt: TGTGCCAGCAGCCAAGGGTCGGGACAGGGAAATGAAAAACTGTTTTTT
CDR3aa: CASSQGSGQGNEKLFF

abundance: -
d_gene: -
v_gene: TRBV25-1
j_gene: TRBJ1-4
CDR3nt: TGTGCCAGCAGTGGGGGGGACAAACTGTTTTTT
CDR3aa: CASSGGDKLFF

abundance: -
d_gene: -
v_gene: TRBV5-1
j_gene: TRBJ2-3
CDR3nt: TGCGCCAGCAGCGGCGGAGGGATGGATACGCAGTATTTT
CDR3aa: CASSGGGMDTQYF

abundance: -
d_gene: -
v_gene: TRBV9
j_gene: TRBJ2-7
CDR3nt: TGTGCCAGCAGCGTAGTGGGTTCGGGGGAGCAGTACTTC
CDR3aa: CASSVVGSGEQYF

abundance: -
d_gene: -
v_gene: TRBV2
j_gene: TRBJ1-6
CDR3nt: TGTGCCACTAGAGTTCAGGGTAATTCACCCCTCCACTTT
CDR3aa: CATRVQGNSPLHF

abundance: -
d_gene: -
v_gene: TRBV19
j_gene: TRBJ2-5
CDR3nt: TGTGCCAGTAGTACAGAGATACCACAGGGCAGGGAAGAGACCCAGTACTTC
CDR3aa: CASSTEIPQGREETQYF

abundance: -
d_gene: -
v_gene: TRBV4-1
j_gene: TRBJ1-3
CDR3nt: TGCGCCAGCAGCCGAGCAGGGACTGGAAACACCATATATTTT
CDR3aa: CASSRAGTGNTIYF

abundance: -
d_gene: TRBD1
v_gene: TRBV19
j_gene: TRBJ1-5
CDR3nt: TGTGCCAGTAGTATTTCCAGGGGGCCAGGTCAGCCCCAGCATTTT
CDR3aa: CASSISRGPGQPQHF

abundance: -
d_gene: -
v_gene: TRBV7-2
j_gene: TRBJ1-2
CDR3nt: TGTGCCAGCAGCCTACAGGGTTTTAACTATGGCTACACCTTC
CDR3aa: CASSLQGFNYGYTF

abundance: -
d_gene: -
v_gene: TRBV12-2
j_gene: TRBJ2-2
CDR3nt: TGTGCAAGTCGCTTAGCACTAGCGGGAGTTATCGGGGAGCTGTTTTTT
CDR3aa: CASRLALAGVIGELFF

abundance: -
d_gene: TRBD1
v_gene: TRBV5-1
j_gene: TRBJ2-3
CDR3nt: TGCGCCAGTTCCGGACAGGGCACAGATACGCAGTATTTT
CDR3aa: CASSGQGTDTQYF

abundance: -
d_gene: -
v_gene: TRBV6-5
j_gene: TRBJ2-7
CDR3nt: TGTGCCAGCAGTACAGGGTACGAGCAGTACTTC
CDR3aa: CASSTGYEQYF

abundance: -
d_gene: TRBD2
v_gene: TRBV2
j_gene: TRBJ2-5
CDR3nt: TGTGCCAGCAGTTACGGGGGGGCCAGGGCGCAAGAGACCCAGTACTTC
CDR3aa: CASSYGGARAQETQYF

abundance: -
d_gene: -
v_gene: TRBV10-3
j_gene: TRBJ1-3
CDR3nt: TGTGCCATCAGTGACCTCGGACAGGGAAACACCATATATTTT
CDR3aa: CAISDLGQGNTIYF

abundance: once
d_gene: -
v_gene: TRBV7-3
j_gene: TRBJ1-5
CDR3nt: TGTGCCAGCAGCTTAAGAGGGGGTCAGCCCCAGCATTTT
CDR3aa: CASSLRGGQPQHF

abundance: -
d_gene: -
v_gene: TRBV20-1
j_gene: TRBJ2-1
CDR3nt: TGCAGTGCTAGTACTAGTAATGAGCAGTTCTTC
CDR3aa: CSASTSNEQFF

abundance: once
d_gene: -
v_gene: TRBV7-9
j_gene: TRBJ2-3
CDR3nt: TGTGCCAGCAGCTTAGCCGGGACACGAGGGGATACGCAGTATTTT
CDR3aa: CASSLAGTRGDTQYF

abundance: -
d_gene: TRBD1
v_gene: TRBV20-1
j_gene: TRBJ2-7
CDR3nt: TGCAGTGCTAGGGCCGGGACAGGGTTTCTCTTC
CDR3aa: CSARAGTGFLF

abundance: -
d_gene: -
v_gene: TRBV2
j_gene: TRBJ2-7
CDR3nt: TGTGCCAGCAGTGACTACCCGGGGGTGGGGGAGCAGTACTTC
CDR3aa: CASSDYPGVGEQYF

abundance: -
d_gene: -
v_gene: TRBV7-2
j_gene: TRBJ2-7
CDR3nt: TGTGCCAGCAGCCCAGGGTTCCGGCCCTACGAGCAGTACTTC
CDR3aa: CASSPGFRPYEQYF

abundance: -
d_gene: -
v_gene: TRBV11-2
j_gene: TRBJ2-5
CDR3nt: TGTGCCAGCAGCTTCTTAACAGCCCAAGAGACCCAGTACTTC
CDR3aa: CASSFLTAQETQYF

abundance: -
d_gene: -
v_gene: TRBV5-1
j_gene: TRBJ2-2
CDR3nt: TGCGCCAGCAGCTTGACGGTAAACACCGGGGAGCTGTTTTTT
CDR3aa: CASSLTVNTGELFF

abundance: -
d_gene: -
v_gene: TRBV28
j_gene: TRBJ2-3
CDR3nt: -
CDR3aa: CASSSSSSGRRGTDTQYF

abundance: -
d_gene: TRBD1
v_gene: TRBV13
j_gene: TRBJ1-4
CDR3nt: TGTGCCAGCAGCCTTAGGACAGGGCGTGCAACTAATGAAAAACTGTTTTTT
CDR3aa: CASSLRTGRATNEKLFF

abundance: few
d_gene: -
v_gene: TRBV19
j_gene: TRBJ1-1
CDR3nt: TGTGCCAGTAGCGGGAACACTGAAGCTTTCTTT
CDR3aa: CASSGNTEAFF

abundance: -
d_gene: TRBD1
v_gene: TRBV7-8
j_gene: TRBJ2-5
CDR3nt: TGTGCCAGCAGCTTAGGCGACAGGGATTTTGAGACCCAGTACTTC
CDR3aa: CASSLGDRDFETQYF

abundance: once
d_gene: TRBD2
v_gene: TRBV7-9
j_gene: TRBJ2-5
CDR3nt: TGTGCCACACAGTTAGCGGGAGACGAGACCCAGTACTTC
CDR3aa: CATQLAGDETQYF

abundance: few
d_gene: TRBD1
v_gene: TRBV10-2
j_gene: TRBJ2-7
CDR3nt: TGCGCCAGCAGGACAGGGGGCATATACGAGCAGTACTTC
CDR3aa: CASRTGGIYEQYF

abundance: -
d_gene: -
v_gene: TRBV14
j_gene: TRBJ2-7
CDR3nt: TGTGCCAGCAGCCAAGGAATCGGCAGGGGTTACGAGCAGTACTTC
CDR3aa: CASSQGIGRGYEQYF

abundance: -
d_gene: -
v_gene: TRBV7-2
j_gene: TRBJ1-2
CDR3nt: TGTGCCAGCAGCTTTGACAGGATCTATGGCTACACCTTC
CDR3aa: CASSFDRIYGYTF

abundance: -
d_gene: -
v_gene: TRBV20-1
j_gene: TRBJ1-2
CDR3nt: TGCAGTGCTAGTCAGACTAACTATGGCTACACCTTC
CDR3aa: CSASQTNYGYTF

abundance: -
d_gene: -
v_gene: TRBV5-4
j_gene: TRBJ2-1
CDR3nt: TGTGCCAGCAGCTTCTCCTGGGCACCCTACAATGAGCAGTTCTTC
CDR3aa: CASSFSWAPYNEQFF

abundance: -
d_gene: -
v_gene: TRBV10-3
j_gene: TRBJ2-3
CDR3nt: TGTGCCATTCAAGACAGGTCGCGCGGGAGTACAGATACGCAGTATTTT
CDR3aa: CAIQDRSRGSTDTQYF

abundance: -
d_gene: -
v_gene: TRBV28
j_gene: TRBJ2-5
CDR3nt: TGTGCCAGCAGTTTCCCGGGGGTAGAGACCCAGTACTTC
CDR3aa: CASSFPGVETQYF

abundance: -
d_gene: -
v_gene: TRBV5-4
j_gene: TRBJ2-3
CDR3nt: TGTGCCAGCAGCTCGCCGGCTAGCATGGATACGCAGTATTTT
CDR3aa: CASSSPASMDTQYF

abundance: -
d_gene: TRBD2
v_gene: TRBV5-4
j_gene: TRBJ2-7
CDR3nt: TGTGCCAGCAGCATCGGGACTAGCGGGAGCTACGAGCAGTACTTC
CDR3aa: CASSIGTSGSYEQYF

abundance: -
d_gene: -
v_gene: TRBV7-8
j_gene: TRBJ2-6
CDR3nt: TGTGCCAGCAGCTTAGCGCGGTCAGGGGTCTCTGGGGCCAACGTCCTGACTTTC
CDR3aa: CASSLARSGVSGANVLTF

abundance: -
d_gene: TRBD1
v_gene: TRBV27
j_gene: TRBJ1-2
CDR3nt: TGTGCCAGCAGTTCCCTTAGGACAGGGGACGGCTACACCTTC
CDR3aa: CASSSLRTGDGYTF